Below, 19 T cell receptor beta chains from the same sample are listed, as sequenced in a study of blood T cell repertoires in COVID-19. Profiling relied on immunoSEQ multiplex PCR, and the TCRdb table lists in-frame clones only, not all of them. The sample lists under 550,000 clones; 70% to 90% were seen once. The specimen was peripheral blood. These receptors all stem from a man aged 18 to 29 with COVID-19, enrolled during active disease.

The gene calls are TRBV7-8 and TRBJ2-7; the D gene is possibly TRBD1 (5 bases). There are 13 residues in the CDR3. Germline V gene data show CDR1 as SGHVS and CDR2 as FQNEAQ. With 5 bases removed from V and 1 base from J, the gap between germline ends came to 9 bases. CDR3 sequence reads: CASSPDRSYEQYF. Written as DNA, the CDR3 is TGTGCCAGCAGCCCCGACAGATCCTACGAGCAGTACTTC.

This chain uses TRBV21-1 with TRBJ1-2; the D call of TRBD1 is as the table states it, not checked on the DNA. TRBV21-1 is designated a pseudogene. The CDR3 extends over 14 amino acids. Here the CDR3 DNA reads TGTGCCAGCTATCAGGTCCCTCTATGCTATGGCTACACCTTC. Translating it yields CASYQVPLCYGYTF.

The genes are TRBV2 and TRBJ2-6, with 10 bases that match TRBD1. Trimming cost V 3 bases and J 8 bases; bases outside gene matches: 13. Germline V CDR1 and CDR2: SNHLY, FYNNEI. This CDR3 is 18 amino acids long. DNA of the CDR3: TGTGCCAGCAGTGATGGGGACAGGGGAGTAACTTGGACCAACGTCCTGACTTTC. This translates into CASSDGDRGVTWTNVLTF. Together with reference TRBV2 and TRBJ2-6, the CDR3 gives the full variable domain: EPEVTQTPSHQVTQMGQEVILRCVPISNHLYFYWYRQILGQKVEFLVSFYNNEISEKSEIFDDQFSVERPDGSNFTLKIRSTKLEDSAMYFCASSDGDRGVTWTNVLTFGAGSRLTVL.

This clone was seen a single time. The rearrangement joins TRBV6-5 to TRBJ1-2; the D gene is possibly TRBD1 (6 bases). V gave up 6 bases and J gave up 5 bases, with 13 bases separating them. The germline V gene has CDR1 MNHEY and CDR2 SVGAGI. The length of the CDR3 is 13 residues. The CDR3 loop is CASRTGQIYGYTF. CDR3 sequence (DNA): TGTGCCAGCAGGACCGGACAGATATATGGCTACACCTTC.

The rearrangement uses TRBV5-4 and TRBJ2-5, with a weak D call TRBD2 (6 bases). V lost 4 bases and J lost 5, with 15 bases in between. Germline CDR1 SGHNT, CDR2 YYREEE (reference sequence). The length of the CDR3 is 14 residues. In DNA, the CDR3 is TGTGCCAGCAGCACCAAACTAGCTGAGGAGACCCAGTACTTC. Its translation is CASSTKLAEETQYF.

J is TRBJ2-2 and V is TRBV19; TRBD1 matches at 10 bases. This CDR3 has 15 residues. The J segment lost 5 bases and the V segment lost 8 bases, leaving 8 bases of the junction unmatched. Germline CDR1 and CDR2: LNHDA and SQIVND (reference sequence). CDR3 nucleotide sequence: TGTGCCAGTTCTCCGGGACAGGGGTCGACCGGGGAGCTGTTTTTT. As protein: CASSPGQGSTGELFF. The full variable domain, its missing parts supplied by reference TRBV19 and TRBJ2-2, is DGGITQSPKYLFRKEGQNVTLSCEQNLNHDAMYWYRQDPGQGLRLIYYSQIVNDFQKGDIAEGYSVSREKKESFPLTVTSAQKNPTAFYLCASSPGQGSTGELFFGEGSRLTVL.

The rearrangement links TRBV30 to TRBJ2-2; 7 bases agree with TRBD2. Per the germline V gene, CDR1 is GTSNPN and CDR2 is SVGIG (reference sequence). CDR3 length equals 16 residues. The ends lost 4 bases at V and 0 bases at J; junction bases unmatched: 8. For the CDR3, the DNA is TGTGCCTGGACCCTTAGCGGGCTCGCGAACACCGGGGAGCTGTTTTTT. This encodes CAWTLSGLANTGELFF.

The V call is TRBV27, the J call TRBJ2-7; the D is unclear. Per the germline V gene, CDR1 is MNHEY and CDR2 is SMNVEV (reference sequence). Trimming pared 5 bases from V and 0 bases from J, leaving 5 bases between. The CDR3 extends over 12 amino acids. For the CDR3, the DNA is TGTGCCAGCAGTCCCCGCTCCTACGAGCAGTACTTC. Amino acids: CASSPRSYEQYF.

This clone was counted a single time. The chain links TRBV5-4 to TRBJ1-1; weak D call: TRBD1 (6 bases). The V end was cut by 4 bases, the J end by 1 base, with 23 bases between. The CDR3 runs to 18 residues. In germline, CDR1 is SGHNT, CDR2 YYREEE (reference sequence). CDR3 sequence reads: CASSPSGGAILRNTEAFF. As DNA, the CDR3 is TGTGCCAGCAGCCCTTCGGGGGGCGCGATCTTAAGGAACACTGAAGCTTTCTTT.

The genes are TRBV10-3 and TRBJ2-3, with 14 bases fitting TRBD2. Germline V CDR1 and CDR2: ENHRY, SYGVKD. This CDR3 comprises 15 residues. V trimming: 2 bases; J trimming: 6 bases; junction bases outside the gene matches: 1. This CDR3 reads CAISERLAGGDTQYF. The CDR3 coding sequence is TGTGCCATCAGTGAGCGACTAGCGGGGGGGGATACGCAGTATTTT.

The chain is built from TRBV5-1 and TRBJ2-1, with unresolved D. Germline V gene data show CDR1 as SGHRS and CDR2 as YFSETQ. The CDR3 covers 13 residues. Trimming removed 0 bases from V and 4 bases from J, with 5 bases in between. CDR3 protein: CASSLVQYNEQFF. CDR3 coding DNA: TGCGCCAGCAGCTTGGTACAGTACAATGAGCAGTTCTTC.

The CDR3 sequence: CASSFRPGGGDEQYF. The CDR3 bases are TGTGCCAGCAGCTTTCGTCCCGGTGGAGGGGACGAGCAGTACTTC. The chain joins TRBV5-4 to TRBJ2-7, with D tentatively TRBD2 (6 bases). CDR1 is SGHNT and CDR2 is YYREEE in the germline V gene (reference sequence). The CDR3 totals 15 residues. Trimming took 2 bases from V and 5 from J, leaving 17 bases between them. Full variable domain (remainder filled in from reference TRBV5-4 and TRBJ2-7): ETGVTQSPTHLIKTRGQQVTLRCSSQSGHNTVSWYQQALGQGPQFIFQYYREEENGRGNFPPRFSGLQFPNYSSELNVNALELDDSALYLCASSFRPGGGDEQYFGPGTRLTVT.

This chain links TRBV27 with TRBJ2-7; 7 nucleotides align to TRBD1. Germline loops: CDR1 MNHEY, CDR2 SMNVEV (reference sequence). The CDR3 is made up of 15 amino acids. V was pared by 5 bases and J by 2 bases, with 9 bases of the junction left unmatched. The CDR3 DNA reads as TGTGCCAGCAGTCCTGGGACAGCCAACCCCTACGAGCAGTACTTC. Translated: CASSPGTANPYEQYF.

J is TRBJ2-1 and V is TRBV7-8; 11 nucleotides match TRBD1. Germline V gene sequence: CDR1 SGHVS, CDR2 FQNEAQ. Trimming took 5 bases from V and 7 from J; bases not matched to a gene: 4. This CDR3 region has 14 residues. The DNA of the CDR3 is TGTGCCAGCAGCCTACGGGACAGGGGGAATGAGCAGTTCTTC. This gives the protein CASSLRDRGNEQFF.

J is TRBJ2-3 and V is TRBV2, with D tentatively TRBD2 (6 bases). Per the germline V gene, CDR1 is SNHLY and CDR2 is FYNNEI. The CDR3 runs to 14 residues. The ends were cut back, 7 bases at V and 0 bases at J, with 11 bases in the middle. CDR3 residues: CASKAGYSTDTQYF. The CDR3 bases are TGTGCCAGCAAGGCGGGGTATAGCACAGATACGCAGTATTTT.

In its sample, this clone was seen a few times. This chain uses TRBV6-5 with TRBJ1-2; the D gene is possibly TRBD1 (6 bases). The CDR3 has 13 residues. With 6 bases removed from V and 4 bases from J, the gap between germline ends came to 12 bases. The germline V gene has CDR1 MNHEY and CDR2 SVGAGI. CDR3 sequence reads: CASSYGQSYGYTF. In DNA, the CDR3 is TGTGCCAGCAGCTATGGACAGTCCTATGGCTACACCTTC.

The V call is TRBV5-1, the J call TRBJ2-3, with 9 bases lining up with TRBD2. V gave up 4 bases and J gave up 3 bases; unmatched junction bases: 6. Germline V gene data show CDR1 as SGHRS and CDR2 as YFSETQ. CDR3 length: 15 residues. DNA of the CDR3: TGCGCCAGCAGCCTTAGCGGGAGAGGAACAGATACGCAGTATTTT. Protein product: CASSLSGRGTDTQYF.

This chain links TRBV21-1 with TRBJ1-1; the D call TRBD1 from the table was never checked on the DNA. TRBV21-1 corresponds to a pseudogene. This CDR3 has 13 amino acids. CDR3: CAPGGKTGNGAFF. The CDR3 DNA follows: TGTGCTCCAGGGGGGAAGACAGGGAACGGAGCTTTCTTT.

This rearrangement joins TRBV5-6 to TRBJ2-1, with 7 bases identical to TRBD1. The CDR3 loop spans 15 amino acids. Unmatched junction bases numbered 6, after V lost 4 bases and J lost 2 bases. CDR1 and CDR2 from the germline V gene are SGHDT and YYEEEE. The CDR3 spells CASSPDRTAYNEQFF. The DNA for the CDR3 is TGTGCCAGCAGCCCGGACAGGACAGCCTACAATGAGCAGTTCTTC. Complete variable domain (other parts from reference TRBV5-6 and TRBJ2-1): DAGVTQSPTHLIKTRGQQVTLRCSPKSGHDTVSWYQQALGQGPQFIFQYYEEEERQRGNFPDRFSGHQFPNYSSELNVNALLLGDSALYLCASSPDRTAYNEQFFGPGTRLTVL.